The TCR beta chain under discussion was sequenced for a study of CD8 T cells in Susac syndrome. The ends were cut back, 0 bases at V and 2 bases at J, with 8 bases in the middle. Germline V gene lookup returns CDR1 MGHRA and CDR2 YSYEKL. This CDR3 region has 15 residues. This clonotype was picked up one time. RNA in amounts of 0.5 to 1 ug was reverse transcribed with random hexamers. Using its own MiXCR run on the immunoSEQ multiplex PCR reads, TCRdb lists one record per CDR3 protein. The sample includes approximately 130,000 distinct CDR3 sequences, more than 75% of them seen just once. The sequenced sample consisted of CD8+ T cells from PBMCs. This sequence joins TRBV4-1 and TRBJ1-3; D is ambiguous. This receptor was obtained from a human donor with multiple sclerosis. CDR3 coding DNA: TGCGCCAGCAGCCAAGATGTGAGAGCTGGAAACACCATATATTTT. Protein product: CASSQDVRAGNTIYF.